Listed below are T cell receptor beta chains from one sample, sequenced in a study of cytomegalovirus exposure and HLA in healthy donors. TCRdb's copy holds only in-frame clones and misses some; the assay was immunoSEQ multiplex PCR. The sample consists of about 120,000 clones, 75% to 90% of them appearing once. The sequenced material came from PBMCs. These TCRs come from a young woman in good health and CMV-seronegative. Both conserved end residues are trimmed from each CDR3. A D gene is named only where the DNA matches it firmly. Only some rows state a clone size, as once, few, many or a class for expanded clones.

few NA TRBJ1-5 TRBV27 ASSLWGGEVDQPQH
NA TRBD1 TRBJ2-3 TRBV5-1 ASSWGRDRGTDTQY
NA TRBD1 TRBJ1-5 TRBV4-2 ASSQGDREGNQPQH
few NA TRBJ1-6 TRBV5-6 ASSLGTANSPLH
NA NA TRBJ2-5 TRBV29-1 SVETTGQETQY
NA NA TRBJ1-3 TRBV5-1 ASSLTAGTSGNTIY
NA NA TRBJ1-1 TRBV6-5 ASSFDLNTEAF
NA TRBD2 TRBJ2-1 TRBV28 ASSRLADYNEQF
NA TRBD2 TRBJ2-1 TRBV7-9 ASSLGLAGQNEQF
NA NA TRBJ2-4 TRBV14 ASSPSGDLAKNIQY
NA TRBD2 TRBJ2-3 TRBV28 ASSSAGGILDTQY
NA TRBD1 TRBJ1-2 TRBV6-5 ASSTTGQGTYGYT
once TRBD2 TRBJ2-1 TRBV30 AWNSGTSGDNEQF
once NA TRBJ2-5 TRBV10-3 AISVGGEQETQY
NA TRBD1 TRBJ1-2 TRBV28 ASSLPGQVHGYT
NA TRBD2 TRBJ2-7 TRBV4-3 ASSQDLGREKGEQY
NA TRBD1 TRBJ1-3 TRBV4-1 ASRSGTDKGNTIY
NA TRBD2 TRBJ2-3 TRBV25-1 ASSILAGGVNTQY
NA NA TRBJ1-1 TRBV7-8 ASSLVSQGSTF
NA TRBD1 TRBJ1-4 TRBV30 AWSRPGGYEKLF
NA NA TRBJ1-5 TRBV7-9 AGTQGNQPQH
few NA TRBJ2-4 TRBV7-9 ASSSRAEAKNIQY
NA TRBD2 TRBJ2-3 TRBV2 ASRVLAGIRDTQY
NA NA TRBJ1-1 TRBV27 ASRLGGVNTEAF
NA NA TRBJ1-4 TRBV5-5 ASSLLTEMNEKLF
NA NA TRBJ2-2 TRBV2 ASIGGANTGELF
NA NA TRBJ1-6 TRBV19 ASSRQATFYNSPLH
NA NA TRBJ2-1 TRBV30 AWSVEDYNEQF
once TRBD2 TRBJ2-5 TRBV2 ASSRLAGGGQETQY
NA TRBD1 TRBJ1-6 TRBV5-1 ASSLGQGIGSPLH
NA NA TRBJ2-2 TRBV15 ATSRVGGLTGELF
NA TRBD1 TRBJ2-1 TRBV27 ASSLWGQGQF
NA NA TRBJ2-5 TRBV27 ASSPTSRAAQETQY
NA NA TRBJ1-1 TRBV28 ASSLGGGTNTEAF
NA TRBD1 TRBJ1-2 TRBV9 ASSVGTGVANYGYT
NA NA TRBJ2-3 TRBV19 ASSSGESTDTQY
once NA TRBJ2-7 TRBV4-1 ASSQAHNSYEQY
NA TRBD1 TRBJ1-5 TRBV28 ASSGQIGQPQH
NA TRBD1 TRBJ1-2 TRBV28 ASSLGEQGVLGYT
NA TRBD1 TRBJ1-2 TRBV29-1 SVEKDRSGSPYGYT
NA NA TRBJ1-1 TRBV21-1 ASTQRGGEAF
NA NA TRBJ2-6 TRBV6-1 ASSVLAGANVLT
NA NA TRBJ1-6 TRBV19 ASGITVTNSPLH
once NA TRBJ2-3 TRBV15 ATSSLTETNTQY
NA NA TRBJ1-1 TRBV29-1 SVEPRNTEAF